This note documents a single TCR beta chain sequence. Thyroid surgery had not been preceded by any treatment in any patient. This sample is drawn from a study of metastatic and nonmetastatic thyroid tumors. TCRdb re-called the PCR reads through MiXCR. Of over 9,000 clones listed, around 25% are singletons. The sequencing sample was made of adjacent normal tissue. The TCR was taken from a male donor with papillary thyroid cancer or a benign thyroid nodule (not recorded which). Some clones in this sample may be carry-over from other donors' samples.

The CDR3 coding sequence is TGTGCCAGCAACGCCGGCCGCAACGGGGATTCACCCCTCCACTTT. Translation: CASNAGRNGDSPLHF. The chain links TRBV9 to TRBJ1-6; no reliable D call. Germline CDR1 reads SGDLS; CDR2 reads YYNGEE. V was trimmed by 6 bases and J by 8 bases, leaving 18 bases between them. The CDR3 totals 15 residues.